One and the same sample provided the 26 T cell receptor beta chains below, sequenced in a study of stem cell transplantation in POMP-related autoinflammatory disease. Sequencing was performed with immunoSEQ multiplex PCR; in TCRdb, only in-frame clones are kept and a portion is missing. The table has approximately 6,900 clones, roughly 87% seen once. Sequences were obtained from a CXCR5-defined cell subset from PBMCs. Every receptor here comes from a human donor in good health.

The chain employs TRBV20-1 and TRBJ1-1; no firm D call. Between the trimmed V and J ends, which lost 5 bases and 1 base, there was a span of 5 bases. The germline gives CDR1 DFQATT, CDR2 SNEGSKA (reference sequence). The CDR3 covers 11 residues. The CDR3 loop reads CSALGNTEAFF. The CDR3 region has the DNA TGCAGTGCTCTAGGGAACACTGAAGCTTTCTTT.

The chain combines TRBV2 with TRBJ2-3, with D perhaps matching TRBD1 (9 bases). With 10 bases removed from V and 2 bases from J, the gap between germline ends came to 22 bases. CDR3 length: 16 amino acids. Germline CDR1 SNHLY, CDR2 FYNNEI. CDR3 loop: CATAGTGTRATDTQYF. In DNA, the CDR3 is TGTGCCACCGCCGGGACAGGGACTAGGGCCACAGATACGCAGTATTTT.

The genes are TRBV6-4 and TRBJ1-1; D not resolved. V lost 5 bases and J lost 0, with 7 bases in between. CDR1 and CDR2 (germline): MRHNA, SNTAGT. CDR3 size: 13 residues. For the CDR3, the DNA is TGTGCCAGCAGTACCCGATTGAACACTGAAGCTTTCTTT. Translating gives CASSTRLNTEAFF.

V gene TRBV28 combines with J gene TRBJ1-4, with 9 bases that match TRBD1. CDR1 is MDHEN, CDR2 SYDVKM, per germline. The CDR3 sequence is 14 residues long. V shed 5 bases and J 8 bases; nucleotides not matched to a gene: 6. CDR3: CASSPTGGVEKLFF. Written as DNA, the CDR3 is TGTGCCAGCAGTCCGACAGGGGGTGTGGAAAAACTGTTTTTT. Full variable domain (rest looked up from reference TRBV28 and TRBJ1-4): DVKVTQSSRYLVKRTGEKVFLECVQDMDHENMFWYRQDPGLGLRLIYFSYDVKMKEKGDIPEGYSVSREKKERFSLILESASTNQTSMYLCASSPTGGVEKLFFGSGTQLSVL.

The DNA of the CDR3 is TGTGCCAGCAGCTTACTGATGAACACTGAAGCTTTCTTT. Its translation: CASSLLMNTEAFF. The rearrangement uses TRBV5-5 and TRBJ1-1, with D hard to call. Trimming left V 2 bases short and J 0 bases short, with 5 bases between. The CDR3 runs 13 residues. CDR1 and CDR2 from the germline V gene are SGHKS and YYEKEE (reference sequence).

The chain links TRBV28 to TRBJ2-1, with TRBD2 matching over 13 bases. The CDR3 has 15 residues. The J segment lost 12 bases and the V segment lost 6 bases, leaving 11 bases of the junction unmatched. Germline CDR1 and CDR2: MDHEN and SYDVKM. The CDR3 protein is CASRPLLAGGPGQFF. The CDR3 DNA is TGTGCCAGCAGACCCCTACTAGCGGGGGGGCCCGGGCAGTTCTTC.

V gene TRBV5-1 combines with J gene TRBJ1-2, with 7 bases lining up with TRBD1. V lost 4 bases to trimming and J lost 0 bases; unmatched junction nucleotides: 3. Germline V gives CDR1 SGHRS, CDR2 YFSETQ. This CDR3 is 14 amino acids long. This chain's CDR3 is CASSPGTANYGYTF. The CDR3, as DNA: TGCGCCAGCAGCCCTGGGACAGCTAACTATGGCTACACCTTC.

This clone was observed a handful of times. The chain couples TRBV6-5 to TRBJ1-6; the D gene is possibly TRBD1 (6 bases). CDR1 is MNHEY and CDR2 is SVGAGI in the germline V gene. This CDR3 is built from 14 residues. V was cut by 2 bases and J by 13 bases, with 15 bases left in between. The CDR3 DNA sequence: TGTGCCAGCAGTTACGACAGGCAATCTTACCCCCTCCACTTT. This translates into CASSYDRQSYPLHF.

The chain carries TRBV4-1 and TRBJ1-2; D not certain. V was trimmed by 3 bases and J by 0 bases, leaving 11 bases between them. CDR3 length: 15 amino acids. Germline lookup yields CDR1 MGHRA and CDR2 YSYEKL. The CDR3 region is CASSHPGLSNYGYTF. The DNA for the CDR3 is TGCGCCAGCAGCCACCCGGGCCTTTCTAACTATGGCTACACCTTC.

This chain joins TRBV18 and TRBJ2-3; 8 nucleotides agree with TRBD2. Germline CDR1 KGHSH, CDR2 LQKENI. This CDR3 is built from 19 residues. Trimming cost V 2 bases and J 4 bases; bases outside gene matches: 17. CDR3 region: CASSPTPGLVGVQADTQYF. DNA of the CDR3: TGTGCCAGCTCACCAACCCCGGGACTAGTGGGGGTTCAAGCAGATACGCAGTATTTT.

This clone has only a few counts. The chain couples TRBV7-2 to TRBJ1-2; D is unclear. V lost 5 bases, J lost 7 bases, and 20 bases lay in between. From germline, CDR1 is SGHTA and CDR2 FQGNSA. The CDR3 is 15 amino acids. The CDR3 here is CASSPGPITPRGYTF. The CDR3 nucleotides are TGTGCCAGCAGCCCCGGACCGATTACCCCGCGTGGCTACACCTTC.

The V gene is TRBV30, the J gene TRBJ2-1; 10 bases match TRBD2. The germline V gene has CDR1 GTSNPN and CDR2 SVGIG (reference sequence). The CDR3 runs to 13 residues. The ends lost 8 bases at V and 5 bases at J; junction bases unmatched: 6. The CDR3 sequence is CAESSGGDNEQFF. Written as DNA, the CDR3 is TGTGCCGAGTCTAGCGGGGGAGACAATGAGCAGTTCTTC.

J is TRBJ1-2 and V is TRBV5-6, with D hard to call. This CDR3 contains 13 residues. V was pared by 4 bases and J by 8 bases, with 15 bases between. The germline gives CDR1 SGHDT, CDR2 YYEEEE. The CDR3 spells CASSRPPRKGYTF. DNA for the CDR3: TGTGCCAGCAGCCGACCCCCGCGAAAGGGCTACACCTTC.

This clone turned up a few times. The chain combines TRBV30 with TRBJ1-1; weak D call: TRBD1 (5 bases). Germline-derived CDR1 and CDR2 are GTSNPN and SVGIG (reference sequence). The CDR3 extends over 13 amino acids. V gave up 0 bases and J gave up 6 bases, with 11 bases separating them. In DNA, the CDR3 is TGTGCCTGGAGTGTAGCTATGGGGCCTGAAGCTTTCTTT. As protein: CAWSVAMGPEAFF.

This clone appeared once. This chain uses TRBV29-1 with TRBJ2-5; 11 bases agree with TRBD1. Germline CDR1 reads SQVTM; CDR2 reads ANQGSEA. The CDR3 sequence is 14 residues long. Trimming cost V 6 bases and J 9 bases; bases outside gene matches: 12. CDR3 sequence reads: CSVAKGQGDIAQYF. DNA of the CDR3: TGCAGCGTCGCGAAGGGACAGGGGGATATTGCCCAGTACTTC.

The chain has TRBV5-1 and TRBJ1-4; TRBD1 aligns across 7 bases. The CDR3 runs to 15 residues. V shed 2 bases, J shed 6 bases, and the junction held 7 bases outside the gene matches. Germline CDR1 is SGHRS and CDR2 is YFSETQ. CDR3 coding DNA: TGCGCCAGCAGCTTCGCCAGGGGGGGAGATGAAAAACTGTTTTTT. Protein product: CASSFARGGDEKLFF.

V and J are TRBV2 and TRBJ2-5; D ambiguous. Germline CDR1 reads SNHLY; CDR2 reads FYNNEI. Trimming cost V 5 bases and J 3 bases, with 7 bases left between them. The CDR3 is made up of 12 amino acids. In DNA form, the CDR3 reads TGTGCCAGCAGTAACCAAAAAGAGACCCAGTACTTC. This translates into CASSNQKETQYF.

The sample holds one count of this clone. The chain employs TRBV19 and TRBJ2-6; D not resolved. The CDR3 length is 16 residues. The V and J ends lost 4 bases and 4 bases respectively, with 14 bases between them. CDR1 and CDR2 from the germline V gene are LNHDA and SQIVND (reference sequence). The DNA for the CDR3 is TGTGCCAGTAGTACCTCTCCGGGCGCCGGGGCCAACGTCCTGACTTTC. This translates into CASSTSPGAGANVLTF. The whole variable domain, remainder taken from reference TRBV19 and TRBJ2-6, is DGGITQSPKYLFRKEGQNVTLSCEQNLNHDAMYWYRQDPGQGLRLIYYSQIVNDFQKGDIAEGYSVSREKKESFPLTVTSAQKNPTAFYLCASSTSPGAGANVLTFGAGSRLTVL.

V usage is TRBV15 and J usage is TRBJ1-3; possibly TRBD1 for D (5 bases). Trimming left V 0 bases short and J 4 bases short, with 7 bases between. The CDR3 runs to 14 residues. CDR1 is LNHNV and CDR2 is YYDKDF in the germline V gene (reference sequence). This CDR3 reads CATSRDPGGNTIYF. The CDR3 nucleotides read TGTGCCACCAGCAGAGACCCAGGGGGAAACACCATATATTTT.

CDR3 region: CASSPGSPGSTGELFF. CDR3 DNA: TGTGCCAGCTCACCGGGTTCGCCGGGGAGCACCGGGGAGCTGTTTTTT. This rearrangement joins TRBV18 to TRBJ2-2, with D possibly being TRBD2 (5 bases). With 3 bases removed from V and 4 bases from J, the gap between germline ends came to 15 bases. The CDR3 runs to 16 residues. Germline-derived CDR1 and CDR2 are KGHSH and LQKENI.

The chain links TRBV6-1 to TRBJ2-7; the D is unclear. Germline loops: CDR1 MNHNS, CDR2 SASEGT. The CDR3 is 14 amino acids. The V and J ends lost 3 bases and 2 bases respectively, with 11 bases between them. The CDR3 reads CASSEVGNPYEQYF. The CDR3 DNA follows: TGTGCCAGCAGTGAGGTGGGCAACCCCTACGAGCAGTACTTC.

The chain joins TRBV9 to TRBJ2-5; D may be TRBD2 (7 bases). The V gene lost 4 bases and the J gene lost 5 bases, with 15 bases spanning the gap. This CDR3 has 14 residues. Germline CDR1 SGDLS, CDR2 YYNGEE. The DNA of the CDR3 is TGTGCCAGCAGCCCCGGGGGGCTGTGGGAGACCCAGTACTTC. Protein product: CASSPGGLWETQYF.

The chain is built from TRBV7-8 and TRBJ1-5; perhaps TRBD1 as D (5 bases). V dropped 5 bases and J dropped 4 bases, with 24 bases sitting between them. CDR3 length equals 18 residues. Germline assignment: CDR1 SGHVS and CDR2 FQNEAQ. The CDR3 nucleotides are TGTGCCAGCAGCCCCGCCGTGGCCGGGGCCGCGCAAAATCAGCCCCAGCATTTT. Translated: CASSPAVAGAAQNQPQHF.

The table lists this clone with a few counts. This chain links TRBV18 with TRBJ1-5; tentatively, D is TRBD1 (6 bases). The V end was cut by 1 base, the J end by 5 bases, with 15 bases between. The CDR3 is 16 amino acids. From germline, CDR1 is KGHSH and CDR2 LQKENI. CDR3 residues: CASSPQGGKTYQPQHF. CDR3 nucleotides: TGTGCCAGCTCACCACAGGGGGGCAAAACCTATCAGCCCCAGCATTTT.

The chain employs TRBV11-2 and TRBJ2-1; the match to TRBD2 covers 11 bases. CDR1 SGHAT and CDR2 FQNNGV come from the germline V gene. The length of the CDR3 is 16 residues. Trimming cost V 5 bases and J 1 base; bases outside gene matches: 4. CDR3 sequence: CASSPIAGGSYNEQFF. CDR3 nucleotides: TGTGCCAGCAGCCCCATAGCGGGGGGGTCCTACAATGAGCAGTTCTTC.

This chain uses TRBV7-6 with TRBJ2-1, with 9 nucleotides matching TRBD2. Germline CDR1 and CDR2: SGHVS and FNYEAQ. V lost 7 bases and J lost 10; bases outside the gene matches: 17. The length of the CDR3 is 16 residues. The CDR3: CASTKMLGLAGNEQFF. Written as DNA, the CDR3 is TGTGCCAGCACCAAAATGCTGGGGCTAGCGGGGAACGAGCAGTTCTTC.